This T cell receptor (beta chain) was captured in a study of persistence of HIV-infected CD4 T cells. Study in general: A couple of participants gave one leukapheresis sample; others gave up to roughly 180 mL blood repeatedly.

General study results and limits: Degenerate expanded CDR3beta sequences were enriched among CMV- and Gag-responding cells. CMV- and Gag-responding cells had lower TCRbeta richness than CD3/CD28-responding cells.

An overlapping HIV-1 Gag peptide pool stimulated these cells at roughly 0.97 ug/peptide/mL. Memory cells lacking CD40L and CD69 with high CD45RO were sorted. The V gene end was trimmed by 4 bases and the J gene end by 1 base; junction bases not matched to a gene: 1. The CDR3 totals 13 residues. Germline values: CDR1 SGHRS, CDR2 YFSETQ. The libraries were made with immunoSEQ version 4 in survey mode. Sequencing used immunoSEQ multiplex PCR; TCRdb keeps in-frame clones, though not all of them. Here the sample spans more than 30,000 clones, around four fifths being singletons. There are a few counts of this clone. Its cognate antigen is unknown. The sample holds other DNA sequences that translate to the same CDR3.

Specimen: cultured CD4+ T cells from PBMCs, collected from a patient who received antiretroviral therapy. The TCR comes from an adult with HIV. The donor label of this sample is uncertain. The rearrangement joins TRBV5-1 to TRBJ1-1, with 7 bases aligning to TRBD1. The CDR3 region has the DNA TGCGCCAGCAGCCGGACAGGGAACACTGAAGCTTTCTTT. Translated: CASSRTGNTEAFF.